This T cell receptor (beta chain) was profiled in a study of T cell responses to AZD1222 COVID-19 vaccine (dated by TCRdb to the early 2020s). Context from the whole study: AZD1222 recipients with second doses at about 4 weeks or about 12 weeks were pooled, because spike-specific TCR depth and breadth did not differ between schedules. TCR sequencing was performed for 230 to 250 trial participants, of whom around 210 were given two doses of AZD1222 and some 26 were given two doses of MenACWY control vaccine. Trial participants were enrolled into age subgroups of 18-55, 56-69 and 70-plus years, which contained about 150, 27 and 61 TCR-sequenced participants, respectively.

The sample's time point, from its label and the paper: baseline before first vaccination. Samples from vaccinated people were obtained from the UK trials COV001 and COV002, which included a single-blind randomized controlled phase 2/3 trial of AZD1222 (ChAdOx1 nCoV-19) in healthy adults. Trial participant PBMC samples were collected at day 0 and day 28 after the second dose for TCRbeta chain sequencing. The study at large found these results: Vaccine-associated CD4 TCRs spanned the whole spike protein, with dominant responses in regions 160-218 and 743-854. Because no samples from the day 14 peak response were available, repertoires could be characterized only after the peak T cell response. Participants were mostly white British and included more females than males, and it was suggested by the authors that clonal diversity may have been underestimated. Only five or six AZD1222 recipients were SARS-CoV-2 seropositive at baseline, limiting conclusions about previously exposed vaccinees. Reportedly, almost half of the unique spike-specific TCRs recognized epitopes lying outside the regions that are mutated in the B.1.351 and B.1.1.7 variants. A significant rise in spike-specific TCR breadth and depth was observed after two AZD1222 doses relative to day 0 and relative to MenACWY recipients. In the small 56-69-year group, the increase in depth fell short of significance, most likely because of low power.

V and J are truncated by 6 bases and 3 bases respectively, leaving an intervening sequence of 21 bases. CDR1 and CDR2, per the germline V gene (reference sequence), are LNHDA and SQIVND. The cysteine opens and the phenylalanine closes a CDR3 of 16 amino acids. Solely the CDR3 DNA is kept, with 48 bases framed from the first base. Concerning this clone: Its recognized antigen is unknown. The input lacks base qualities; no much larger clone sits a single base away.

The CDR3 regions of human TCRbeta chains were analyzed by immunosequencing. As for the authors' bioinformatics: Repertoire TCRs were checked for matches against a reference library of SARS-CoV-2-specific TCRs that had been generated using the MIRA antigen-specificity platform. Breadth was defined as the fraction of unique TCRs that were SARS-CoV-2-associated, and depth was defined as the fraction of total T cells that were SARS-CoV-2-associated. Using the MIRA data, every spike-specific TCR was mapped to the spike region that the TCR reacted to and assigned to either a CD4 or a CD8 class. Log10-transformed breadth and depth values were compared by one-way ANOVA with Sidak's multiple comparisons tests. The source is immuneACCESS, and TCRdb retained only in-frame sequences with V and J called. Part of the clones is not carried over; for the studies checked, unresolved V genes explain less than half of this, and the remainder is unexplained. D and trimming were read from the DNA, whereas the V and J calls and clone size are those reported in that table. In this sample the table shows approximately 190,000 clones, approximately 94% of which occur a single time. Clones ranked in the top ten supply roughly 9.8% of the sample.

The sequencing used peripheral blood, collected on day 0 of AZD1222 vaccination. The TCR sequence derives from an adult in good health. Recombination linked TRBV19 to TRBJ2-7, with TRBD2 perhaps the D gene, on 6 matching bases. For the CDR3, the sequence is CASSPRRELENYEQYF. The DNA sequence reads TGTGCCAGTAGCCCAAGACGGGAGCTGGAGAACTACGAGCAGTACTTC.